The clone carrying this TCR beta chain was recorded once. CDR3 length equals 16 residues. CDR1 MNHEY and CDR2 SMNVEV come from the germline V gene (reference sequence). The J segment lost 4 bases and the V segment lost 5 bases, leaving 7 bases of the junction unmatched. This specimen comes from a study of blood T cell repertoires in COVID-19. The wider study: T cells, B-cell-depleted T cells, or PBMCs supplied cDNA or gDNA.

The repertoire was sequenced with immunoSEQ multiplex PCR; TCRdb's copy has only in-frame clones and lacks some. The table includes fewer than 200,000 clones, around nine tenths detected once. The chain links TRBV27 to TRBJ2-3, with TRBD2 matching 12 bases. The sequence came from a woman in her sixties or seventies with COVID-19, enrolled during active disease. Material: peripheral blood. This CDR3 reads CASSPRLAGVPDTQYF. CDR3 nucleotide sequence: TGTGCCAGCAGTCCCCGACTAGCGGGAGTTCCAGATACGCAGTATTTT.